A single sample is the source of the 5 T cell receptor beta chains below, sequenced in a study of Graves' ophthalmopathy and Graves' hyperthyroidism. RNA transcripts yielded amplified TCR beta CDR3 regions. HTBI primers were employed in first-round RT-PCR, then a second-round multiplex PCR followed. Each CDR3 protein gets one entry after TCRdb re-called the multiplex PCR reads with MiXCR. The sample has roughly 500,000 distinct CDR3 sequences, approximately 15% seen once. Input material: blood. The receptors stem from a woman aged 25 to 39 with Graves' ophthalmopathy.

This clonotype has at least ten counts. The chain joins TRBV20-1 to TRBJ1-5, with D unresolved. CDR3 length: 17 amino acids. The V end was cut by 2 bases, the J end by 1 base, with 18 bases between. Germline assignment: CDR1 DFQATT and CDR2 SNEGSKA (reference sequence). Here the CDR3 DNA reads TGCAGTGCTAGAAATGATTTGAGGCAGACGAGCAATCAGCCCCAGCATTTT. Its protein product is CSARNDLRQTSNQPQHF.

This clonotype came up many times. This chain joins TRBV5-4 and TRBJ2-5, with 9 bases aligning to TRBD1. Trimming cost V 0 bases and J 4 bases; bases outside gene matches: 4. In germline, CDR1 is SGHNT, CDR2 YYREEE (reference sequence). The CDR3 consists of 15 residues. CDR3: CASSLGTGGGETQYF. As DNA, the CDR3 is TGTGCCAGCAGCTTGGGCACAGGGGGCGGAGAGACCCAGTACTTC.

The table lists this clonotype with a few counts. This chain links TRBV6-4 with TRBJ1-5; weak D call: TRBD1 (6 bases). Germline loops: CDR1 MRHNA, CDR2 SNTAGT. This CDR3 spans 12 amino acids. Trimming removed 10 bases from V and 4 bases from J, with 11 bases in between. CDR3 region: CANGQWNQPQHF. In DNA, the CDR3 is TGTGCCAACGGACAGTGGAATCAGCCCCAGCATTTT.

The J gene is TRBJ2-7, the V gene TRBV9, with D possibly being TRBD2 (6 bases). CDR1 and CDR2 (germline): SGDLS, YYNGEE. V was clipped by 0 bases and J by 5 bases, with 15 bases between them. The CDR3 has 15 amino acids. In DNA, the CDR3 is TGTGCCAGCAGCGTAGGAGCGGGCTCGGTGAACGAGCAGTACTTC. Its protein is CASSVGAGSVNEQYF.

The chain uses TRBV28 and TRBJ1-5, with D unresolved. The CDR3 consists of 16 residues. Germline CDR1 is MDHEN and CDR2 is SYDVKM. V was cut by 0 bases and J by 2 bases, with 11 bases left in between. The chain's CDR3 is CASSLWTVWRNQPQHF. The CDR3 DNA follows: TGTGCCAGCAGTTTATGGACGGTTTGGCGCAATCAGCCCCAGCATTTT.